This TCR beta chain emerged from a study of T cell changes during pregnancy in multiple sclerosis. Using immunoSEQ multiplex PCR, the repertoire was profiled, and TCRdb retains in-frame clones only, with some absent. The sample lists roughly 100,000 clones, 91% occurring once. CDR1 and CDR2 from the germline V gene are SEHNR and FQNEAQ (reference sequence). The V and J ends lost 2 bases and 2 bases respectively, with 16 bases between them. This CDR3 has 16 residues. The chain recombines TRBV7-9 with TRBJ2-7, with D perhaps matching TRBD2 (7 bases). The TCR originated in a female donor in good health, enrolled as a control in a pregnancy study. Sequenced material: peripheral blood, taken after pregnancy. The CDR3 sequence: CASSLLTGGQTYEQYF. DNA for the CDR3: TGTGCCAGCAGCTTATTGACGGGGGGCCAAACCTACGAGCAGTACTTC.